A selection of T cell receptor beta chains follows, all from one sample in a study of identical twins. TCRdb reprocessed the 5' RACE reads via MiXCR and lists one record per CDR3 protein. The sample yields about 810,000 distinct CDR3 sequences, roughly 12% seen once. This sample was also put to use in a study of yellow fever vaccine responses in identical twins.

Sequencing was carried out using PBMCs. Every receptor here comes from a woman under 30 in good health. The CDR3 runs from the conserved cysteine through the conserved F or W. The D gene is left open where the match is weak.

j_call v_call d_call cdr3_aa
TRBJ2-7 TRBV28 TRBD1 CASSLQGPSYEQYF
TRBJ1-2 TRBV27 . CASGPRSANYGYTF
TRBJ1-3 TRBV7-9 . CASSANRNTIYF
TRBJ2-7 TRBV11-3 . CASSRGITYEQYF
TRBJ1-1 TRBV7-2 TRBD1 CASSPKGTGRRNTEAFF
TRBJ2-5 TRBV4-1 TRBD2 CASSQDPGLAGGPETQYF
TRBJ2-7 TRBV11-3 TRBD2 CASSEQTSGVTYEQYF
TRBJ1-5 TRBV28 . CASSLPGSQPQHF
TRBJ1-2 TRBV12-3/TRBV12-4 . CASSRRGGLTNYGYTF
TRBJ1-1 TRBV4-1 . CASSQQGRHTEAFF
TRBJ2-1 TRBV24-1 . CATSDPRFNEQFF
TRBJ2-3 TRBV19 . CASSMADTQYF
TRBJ2-7 TRBV28 TRBD2 CASTLSGRGTYEQYF